The 31 T cell receptor beta chains in this list originate from one sample, sequenced in a study of blood T cell repertoires in COVID-19. Using immunoSEQ multiplex PCR, the repertoire was profiled, and TCRdb retains in-frame clones only, with some absent. There are over 75,000 clones in the sample; over 90% occur only once, and about 1.7% lies in the top ten. Material for sequencing was peripheral blood. These receptors all stem from a man in his fifties or sixties with acute or convalescent COVID-19.

The chain is built from TRBV2 and TRBJ1-2; D is possibly TRBD1 (5 bases). The CDR3 spans 13 residues. Germline CDR1 is SNHLY and CDR2 is FYNNEI. V was cut by 3 bases and J by 4 bases, with 9 bases left in between. CDR3 sequence reads: CASSDRGIYGYTF. CDR3 DNA sequence: TGTGCCAGCAGTGATAGGGGCATCTATGGCTACACCTTC.

The chain uses TRBV11-3 and TRBJ2-1; 12 bases match TRBD2. Trimming took 4 bases from V and 6 from J; bases not matched to a gene: 7. The V gene's germline CDR1 is SGHNT and CDR2 YENEEA. The CDR3 covers 16 residues. The CDR3 loop is CASSSSGTSGRNEQFF. The CDR3, as DNA: TGTGCCAGCAGCTCCTCCGGGACTAGCGGGCGCAATGAGCAGTTCTTC.

The CDR3 nucleotides are TGTGCCATCAGTGCGTGGGGCTACAGAGACGAGCAGTACTTC. It specifies CAISAWGYRDEQYF. The rearrangement links TRBV10-3 to TRBJ2-7; a possible D gene is TRBD1 (5 bases). CDR3 length: 14 residues. The V gene lost 4 bases and the J gene lost 5 bases, with 15 bases spanning the gap. The germline gives CDR1 ENHRY, CDR2 SYGVKD.

The genes are TRBV7-2 and TRBJ2-3; perhaps TRBD1 as D (5 bases). Germline V gene lookup returns CDR1 SGHTA and CDR2 FQGNSA. The CDR3 is made up of 13 amino acids. V was pared by 1 base and J by 8 bases, with 10 bases between. This CDR3 is CASSLVWQGTQYF. The CDR3 DNA sequence: TGTGCCAGCAGCTTAGTCTGGCAGGGTACGCAGTATTTT.

This chain connects TRBV7-9 to TRBJ2-7; TRBD2 aligns across 8 bases. J lost 3 bases, V lost 2 bases, and 6 bases had no gene match. Looked up from germline, CDR1 is SEHNR and CDR2 is FQNEAQ (reference sequence). This CDR3 is 15 amino acids long. CDR3 protein: CASSLQLAGNYEQYF. The CDR3 DNA reads as TGTGCCAGCAGCTTACAGCTAGCGGGTAACTACGAGCAGTACTTC.

In DNA, the CDR3 is TGTGCCAGCAGCGTAGGGGCACCAAGGGGTACTGAAGCTTTCTTT. It translates to CASSVGAPRGTEAFF. The rearrangement uses TRBV9 and TRBJ1-1; the D gene is possibly TRBD1 (5 bases). V was cut by 0 bases and J by 5 bases, with 14 bases left in between. This CDR3 spans 15 amino acids. Germline CDR1 reads SGDLS; CDR2 reads YYNGEE.

The chain carries TRBV3-1 (or the pseudogene TRBV3-2) and TRBJ2-7, with 13 bases identical to TRBD2. The CDR3 consists of 12 residues. CDR1 is LGHDT and CDR2 is YNNKEL in the germline V gene (reference sequence). The ends lost 10 bases at V and 5 bases at J; junction bases unmatched: 2. The CDR3 protein is CATGTSGNEQYF. For the CDR3, the DNA is TGTGCCACCGGGACTAGCGGGAACGAGCAGTACTTC.

This clone showed up just a few times. V is TRBV19 and J is TRBJ1-2; 7 bases are shared with TRBD1. The ends lost 6 bases at V and 10 bases at J; junction bases unmatched: 14. The CDR3 spans 14 residues. The germline CDR1 and CDR2 sequences are LNHDA and SQIVND (reference sequence). The CDR3 reads CASSRRDSPLHYTF. The CDR3 region has the DNA TGTGCCAGTAGCCGAAGGGACAGCCCCCTCCACTACACCTTC.

V gene TRBV19 combines with J gene TRBJ2-7; TRBD1 is a possible D gene (5 bases). Germline CDR1 reads LNHDA; CDR2 reads SQIVND (reference sequence). The CDR3 covers 13 residues. The V end was cut by 3 bases, the J end by 5 bases, with 11 bases between. CDR3 amino acids: CASSIRGGDEQYF. The CDR3 DNA sequence: TGTGCCAGTAGTATTAGGGGTGGGGACGAGCAGTACTTC.

This clone was seen only once. The chain carries TRBV28 and TRBJ2-3, with D tentatively TRBD2 (7 bases). CDR3 size: 15 residues. Germline loops: CDR1 MDHEN, CDR2 SYDVKM. V dropped 10 bases and J dropped 3 bases, with 20 bases sitting between them. The CDR3 bases are TGTGCCACCAGAGGTGGGGGGGCAAGGACAGATACGCAGTATTTT. Translation: CATRGGGARTDTQYF.

In this sample, this clone turned up once. The chain combines TRBV11-3 with TRBJ1-2; 7 bases are a match to TRBD1. Germline assignment: CDR1 SGHNT and CDR2 YENEEA. The CDR3 covers 15 residues. V dropped 5 bases and J dropped 1; count of bases not matched to a gene: 7. The CDR3 region has the DNA TGTGCCAGCAGCGCTACCGGGACAGATAACTATGGCTACACCTTC. As protein: CASSATGTDNYGYTF.

This clone was seen only once. The chain couples TRBV2 to TRBJ2-7; D not certain. Germline V lookup: CDR1 SNHLY, CDR2 FYNNEI. This CDR3 spans 11 amino acids. V lost 4 bases, J lost 4 bases, and 5 bases lay in between. The CDR3 bases are TGTGCCAGCAGTGTGAGTTACGAGCAGTACTTC. Amino acids: CASSVSYEQYF.

The rearrangement uses TRBV6-5 and TRBJ2-7, with TRBD1 as a possible D gene (6 bases). V lost 6 bases to trimming and J lost 7 bases, with 16 bases between them. The CDR3 spans 13 residues. Germline lookup yields CDR1 MNHEY and CDR2 SVGAGI. The CDR3 is CASRDSASWEQYF. CDR3 DNA: TGTGCCAGCAGGGACAGCGCTTCTTGGGAGCAGTACTTC.

The count of this clone is one. CDR3 bases: TGTGCCAGCAGCTCCTGGACTAGCGGGAGCGGGTACGAGCAGTACTTC. It codes for CASSSWTSGSGYEQYF. The chain employs TRBV14 and TRBJ2-7; TRBD2 agrees at 13 bases. Germline V gives CDR1 SGHDN, CDR2 FVKESK. V dropped 5 bases and J dropped 4; count of bases not matched to a gene: 8. CDR3 size: 16 residues.

This rearrangement joins TRBV28 to TRBJ1-2, with D perhaps TRBD1 (6 bases). CDR1 is MDHEN and CDR2 is SYDVKM in the germline V gene. CDR3 length: 14 residues. The V end was cut by 8 bases, the J end by 2 bases, with 15 bases between. The CDR3 is CASRPQGRNYGYTF. For the CDR3, the DNA is TGTGCCAGCCGCCCTCAGGGGAGAAACTATGGCTACACCTTC.

This clone is categorized as medium-sized. The chain employs TRBV6-4 and TRBJ2-1; 13 positions match TRBD2. V lost 6 bases and J lost 5; bases outside the gene matches: 7. CDR1 is MRHNA, CDR2 SNTAGT, per germline. This CDR3 has 16 residues. The CDR3 sequence is CASSETGTSGNNEQFF. CDR3 in DNA: TGTGCCAGCAGCGAAACCGGGACTAGCGGGAACAATGAGCAGTTCTTC.

This clone was counted a single time. The V and J genes are TRBV19 and TRBJ2-2, with 9 bases matching TRBD2. Trimming cost V 5 bases and J 1 base; bases outside gene matches: 5. The germline V gene encodes CDR1 LNHDA and CDR2 SQIVND (reference sequence). This CDR3 region has 16 residues. The CDR3 is CASSFRLAENTGELFF. The CDR3 coding sequence is TGTGCCAGTAGTTTTAGACTAGCGGAGAACACCGGGGAGCTGTTTTTT.

The chain has TRBV7-9 and TRBJ2-5; 8 bases agree with TRBD2. J lost 9 bases, V lost 0 bases, and 12 bases had no gene match. The CDR3 consists of 16 residues. Germline CDR1 reads SEHNR; CDR2 reads FQNEAQ (reference sequence). CDR3 bases: TGTGCCAGCAGCTTAGCGGTTACTAGCGGTGCTGGGGCCCAGTACTTC. It translates to CASSLAVTSGAGAQYF.

The chain uses TRBV9 and TRBJ2-7; 9 positions agree with TRBD1. The CDR3 has 15 amino acids. Unmatched junction bases numbered 2, after V lost 0 bases and J lost 1 base. Per germline, CDR1 SGDLS and CDR2 YYNGEE. Here the CDR3 reads CASSVETGGSYEQYF. The CDR3 nucleotides read TGTGCCAGCAGCGTAGAGACAGGGGGTTCCTACGAGCAGTACTTC.

CDR3 protein: CASSLDGSYNEQFF. The CDR3 DNA reads TGTGCCAGCAGCTTGGACGGCTCCTACAATGAGCAGTTCTTC. This chain connects TRBV5-4 to TRBJ2-1; D not resolved. Germline V gene lookup returns CDR1 SGHNT and CDR2 YYREEE (reference sequence). The CDR3 totals 14 residues. V gave up 0 bases and J gave up 0 bases, with 4 bases separating them.

Worth noting for this clone: Other nucleotide sequences from this sample produce the same CDR3. The chain couples TRBV12-3 or TRBV12-4 to TRBJ1-4; tentative D call: TRBD1 (5 bases). The CDR3 loop spans 13 amino acids. V was clipped by 3 bases and J by 5 bases, with 7 bases between them. CDR3 sequence reads: CASSFGGNEKLFF. The CDR3 DNA is TGTGCCAGCAGTTTCGGGGGGAATGAAAAACTGTTTTTT.

The J gene is TRBJ1-6, the V gene TRBV19; a possible D gene is TRBD1 (5 bases). The germline gives CDR1 LNHDA, CDR2 SQIVND (reference sequence). The V end was cut by 1 base, the J end by 6 bases, with 10 bases between. The CDR3 has 15 residues. CDR3 sequence reads: CASSIAGLINSPLHF. The CDR3 nucleotides read TGTGCCAGTAGTATAGCGGGACTGATTAATTCACCCCTCCACTTT.

J is TRBJ1-6 and V is TRBV10-3; a possible D gene is TRBD1 (5 bases). The V end lost 4 bases, the J end lost 7 bases, and 14 bases lay between the germline ends. The CDR3 length is 15 residues. Germline values: CDR1 ENHRY, CDR2 SYGVKD. The CDR3 spells CAISVTGAENSPLHF. CDR3 coding DNA: TGTGCCATCAGTGTTACTGGGGCGGAAAATTCACCCCTCCACTTT.

The J gene is TRBJ2-7, the V gene TRBV19; the D gene is possibly TRBD1 (6 bases). V lost 7 bases and J 1 base, leaving 17 bases between the germline ends. Per germline, CDR1 LNHDA and CDR2 SQIVND (reference sequence). The CDR3 loop spans 15 amino acids. The CDR3 sequence: CASKLRDTSSYEQYF. DNA of the CDR3: TGTGCCAGTAAATTACGGGACACATCTTCCTACGAGCAGTACTTC.

The chain is built from TRBV28 and TRBJ2-7; the match to TRBD1 covers 7 bases. Germline CDR1 reads MDHEN; CDR2 reads SYDVKM. The CDR3 contains 15 residues. Trimming cost V 6 bases and J 3 bases; bases outside gene matches: 11. CDR3 in DNA: TGTGCCAGCAGCGGCGGACAGGTCAGTAGCTACGAGCAGTACTTC. Amino acid sequence: CASSGGQVSSYEQYF.

This clone appeared a few times. This chain connects TRBV5-1 to TRBJ1-4, with 9 bases matching TRBD1. This CDR3 has 15 amino acids. V dropped 4 bases and J dropped 7; count of bases not matched to a gene: 8. Germline values: CDR1 SGHRS, CDR2 YFSETQ. This CDR3 is CASSPTQGAVEKLFF. The CDR3 DNA follows: TGCGCCAGCAGCCCCACACAGGGGGCGGTTGAAAAACTGTTTTTT.

This clone was seen more than once but under ten times. The chain links TRBV27 to TRBJ2-7; perhaps TRBD2 as D (5 bases). V was cut by 6 bases and J by 4 bases, with 13 bases left in between. CDR3 size: 13 residues. From germline, CDR1 is MNHEY and CDR2 SMNVEV (reference sequence). This CDR3 is CASSQLIAYEQYF. In DNA form, the CDR3 reads TGTGCCAGCAGCCAACTCATAGCGTACGAGCAGTACTTC.

The chain carries TRBV6-4 and TRBJ1-4; D not resolved. The CDR3 has 15 amino acids. CDR1 is MRHNA and CDR2 is SNTAGT in the germline V gene. With 4 bases removed from V and 5 bases from J, the gap between germline ends came to 14 bases. The CDR3 region has the DNA TGTGCCAGCAGTGCGACCGGAGGTCCCAATGAAAAACTGTTTTTT. Translation: CASSATGGPNEKLFF.

The V and J genes are TRBV24-1 and TRBJ2-6; the match to TRBD1 covers 10 bases. CDR3 length: 17 amino acids. Losses at the gene ends were 6 bases for V and 0 bases for J; bases not matched to a gene: 4. Germline-derived CDR1 and CDR2 are KGHDR and SFDVKD. The CDR3 nucleotides read TGTGCCACCAGTCTGGGACAGGGGACCTCTGGGGCCAACGTCCTGACTTTC. It yields the protein CATSLGQGTSGANVLTF.

This clone was seen just once. This chain uses TRBV9 with TRBJ2-3; a possible D gene is TRBD1 (5 bases). V lost 0 bases, J lost 0 bases, and 5 bases lay in between. This CDR3 region has 14 residues. CDR1 and CDR2 from the germline V gene are SGDLS and YYNGEE. CDR3 in amino acids: CASSVEGSTDTQYF. The CDR3 region has the DNA TGTGCCAGCAGCGTAGAGGGGAGCACAGATACGCAGTATTTT.

The chain links TRBV10-3 to TRBJ2-2; tentatively, D is TRBD1 (6 bases). The V gene's germline CDR1 is ENHRY and CDR2 SYGVKD. The CDR3 has 15 amino acids. Between the trimmed V and J ends, which lost 2 bases and 4 bases, there was a span of 11 bases. The CDR3 DNA reads TGTGCCATCAGTGAGGCCACACAGGGCACCGGGGAGCTGTTTTTT. Protein: CAISEATQGTGELFF.